These 29 T cell receptor beta chains originate from one sample sequenced in a study of shared clonotypes between healthy human individuals (dated by TCRdb to about 2020). Library preparation employed the immunoSEQ multiplex PCR assay. Here the immuneACCESS table is served through TCRdb, limited to in-frame sequences with V and J called. Missing clones are a known gap in these copies; in checked studies unresolved V genes cover under half, and the rest lacks a known reason. This sample holds hundreds of thousands of clones; 80% to 95% were observed only once. The top ten hold around 24% of the sample. CD8 naive samples were CD45RO-negative cells positively selected for CCR7, giving a CD45RA+CCR7+ population that excluded TemRA cells. Sequencing input: naive CD8+ T cells sorted from blood. Explained via the paper, the cell subset or site label denotes: CD45RA+CCR7+. Receptor source: a man younger than 45 in good health.

This rearrangement joins TRBV18 to TRBJ1-2; TRBD1 agrees at 12 bases. Germline V CDR1 and CDR2: KGHSH, LQKENI. CDR3 length: 17 amino acids. J gave up 5 bases and V 7 bases, and 14 bases lay outside the gene matches. The chain's CDR3 is CASFTGDRGPNSYGYTF. The CDR3 region has the DNA TGTGCCAGCTTCACGGGGGACAGGGGGCCTAACTCTTATGGCTACACCTTC.

The chain uses TRBV10-1 and TRBJ2-7, with D hard to call. Germline-derived CDR1 and CDR2 are WNHNN and SYGVQD (reference sequence). Trimming pared 2 bases from V and 0 bases from J, leaving 8 bases between. CDR3 length: 14 amino acids. CDR3 protein: CASSETSSSYEQYF. DNA of the CDR3: TGCGCCAGCAGTGAGACCAGTAGCTCCTACGAGCAGTACTTC.

The rearrangement uses TRBV6-6 and TRBJ2-1; D is unclear. With 5 bases removed from V and 10 bases from J, the gap between germline ends came to 18 bases. Germline V gene data show CDR1 as MNHNY and CDR2 as SVGAGI (reference sequence). This CDR3 region has 14 residues. CDR3 in DNA: TGTGCCAGCAGTCAAAAAGGCCCGGAGTGGGAGCAGTTCTTC. The encoded protein is CASSQKGPEWEQFF.

CDR3: CASSGGTTPSEQFF. The CDR3 DNA follows: TGTGCCAGCAGTGGCGGGACGACCCCTAGTGAGCAGTTCTTC. This chain uses TRBV2 with TRBJ2-1; D possibly corresponds to TRBD2 (6 bases). Germline lookup yields CDR1 SNHLY and CDR2 FYNNEI. There are 14 residues in the CDR3. V lost 4 bases and J lost 9, with 16 bases in between.

Comment on this clone: Other DNA variants within this sample encode the same CDR3. The chain uses TRBV7-9 and TRBJ2-3; 7 bases match TRBD1. The CDR3 has 15 amino acids. Germline loops: CDR1 SEHNR, CDR2 FQNEAQ (reference sequence). Trimming cost V 0 bases and J 3 bases; bases outside gene matches: 3. The CDR3 sequence: CASSLAGGPTDTQYF. CDR3 sequence (DNA): TGTGCCAGCAGCTTAGCAGGGGGCCCAACAGATACGCAGTATTTT.

The chain carries TRBV7-9 and TRBJ2-7; TRBD2 is a possible D gene (6 bases). The germline V gene encodes CDR1 SEHNR and CDR2 FQNEAQ (reference sequence). V was pared by 1 base and J by 5 bases, with 15 bases between. The CDR3 length is 15 residues. CDR3 in DNA: TGTGCCAGCAGCTTAGGGACTAAAGTACTTGACGAGCAGTACTTC. It encodes CASSLGTKVLDEQYF.

The rearrangement uses TRBV21-1 and TRBJ2-7; the D call TRBD2 from the table was never checked on the DNA. TRBV21-1 is a documented pseudogene. The CDR3 has 18 amino acids. The CDR3 coding sequence is TGTGCCAGCAGCTTAATAAGGGAGCATAAAAACTCAGGCCACGAGCAGTACTTC. Protein sequence: CASSLIREHKNSGHEQYF.

The chain couples TRBV18 to TRBJ2-3; TRBD2 matches 11 bases. This CDR3 region has 16 residues. The trim removed 6 bases at V and 3 bases at J, leaving 8 bases unmatched. Germline-derived CDR1 and CDR2 are KGHSH and LQKENI. This CDR3 reads CASSSSTSGKTDTQYF. Written as DNA, the CDR3 is TGTGCCAGCTCTTCGTCGACTAGCGGGAAGACAGATACGCAGTATTTT.

This clone appeared once. The chain combines TRBV27 with TRBJ1-5; D is uncertain. Trimming took off 6 bases at V and 10 bases at J, with 19 bases between the two ends. CDR1 MNHEY and CDR2 SMNVEV come from the germline V gene (reference sequence). CDR3 length equals 14 residues. DNA of the CDR3: TGTGCCAGCAGCCCCCGGACCGCGCTCCAACCCCAGCATTTT. This codes for CASSPRTALQPQHF.

The chain carries TRBV5-1 and TRBJ2-1, with 13 bases lining up with TRBD2. The CDR3 extends over 18 amino acids. J was trimmed by 0 bases and V by 1 base; bases with no gene match: 4. In germline, CDR1 is SGHRS, CDR2 YFSETQ. The CDR3 spells CASSLLTSGRSSYNEQFF. In nucleotides, the CDR3 is TGCGCCAGCAGCTTGTTGACTAGCGGGAGGAGCTCCTACAATGAGCAGTTCTTC.

The chain uses TRBV16 and TRBJ1-2, with 8 positions matching TRBD1. Germline CDR1 and CDR2: KGHSY and FQNENV. This CDR3 region has 15 residues. J gave up 4 bases and V 3 bases, and 7 bases lay outside the gene matches. CDR3 loop: CASSQSTGESYGYTF. The CDR3 coding sequence is TGTGCCAGCAGCCAGTCGACAGGGGAAAGCTATGGCTACACCTTC.

The chain has TRBV19 and TRBJ2-1; TRBD1 aligns across 7 bases. Germline V lookup: CDR1 LNHDA, CDR2 SQIVND (reference sequence). The junction had 0 bases not matched to a gene; V was cut back by 3 bases and J by 4 bases. The CDR3 is made up of 13 amino acids. The CDR3 DNA reads TGTGCCAGTAGTATGGGACAGTACAATGAGCAGTTCTTC. This sequence encodes CASSMGQYNEQFF.

A remark on this clone: The same CDR3 is also encoded by other DNA sequences in this sample. This rearrangement joins TRBV7-6 to TRBJ2-7; no clear D. This CDR3 is built from 13 residues. Germline V lookup: CDR1 SGHVS, CDR2 FNYEAQ. V was trimmed by 0 bases and J by 2 bases, leaving 5 bases between them. CDR3 DNA: TGTGCCAGCAGCTTAGCTGAAACCTACGAGCAGTACTTC. Translated: CASSLAETYEQYF.

The chain is built from TRBV7-6 and TRBJ1-1; D is uncertain. The length of the CDR3 is 13 residues. Between the trimmed V and J ends, which lost 0 bases and 7 bases, there was a span of 9 bases. Germline V gene sequence: CDR1 SGHVS, CDR2 FNYEAQ. DNA for the CDR3: TGTGCCAGCAGCTTAGCGCTAGGCCGTGAAGCTTTCTTT. This encodes CASSLALGREAFF.

V and J are TRBV30 and TRBJ2-3; D is unclear. The germline gives CDR1 GTSNPN, CDR2 SVGIG (reference sequence). This CDR3 region has 12 residues. V lost 4 bases and J 2 bases, leaving 7 bases between the germline ends. The CDR3 region has the DNA TGTGCCTGGACACTCCCCACAGATACGCAGTATTTT. Protein: CAWTLPTDTQYF.

V and J are TRBV27 and TRBJ2-1, with 10 bases aligning to TRBD2. V lost 8 bases and J lost 5; bases outside the gene matches: 9. The CDR3 spans 15 residues. Germline CDR1 is MNHEY and CDR2 is SMNVEV (reference sequence). In DNA, the CDR3 is TGTGCCAGCTTTACACTAGCGGGGCCCGACAATGAGCAGTTCTTC. Translated, it gives CASFTLAGPDNEQFF.

The V call is TRBV6-5, the J call TRBJ2-6, with D hard to call. CDR1 and CDR2 (germline): MNHEY, SVGAGI. The V end was cut by 4 bases, the J end by 2 bases, with 6 bases between. There are 14 residues in the CDR3. The CDR3, as DNA: TGTGCCAGCAGTTGGTCGGCTGGGGCCAACGTCCTGACTTTC. It encodes CASSWSAGANVLTF.

The V and J genes are TRBV27 and TRBJ1-5; D remains unclear. V lost 6 bases and J 6 bases, leaving 15 bases between the germline ends. This CDR3 spans 14 amino acids. The germline CDR1 and CDR2 sequences are MNHEY and SMNVEV (reference sequence). In DNA, the CDR3 is TGTGCCAGCAGCTTAGGGAAGTACGGTCAGCCCCAGCATTTT. It translates to CASSLGKYGQPQHF.

The CDR3 sequence is CASSFRSSMNTEAFF. As DNA, the CDR3 is TGTGCCAGCAGTTTTAGGTCTTCTATGAACACTGAAGCTTTCTTT. The rearrangement uses TRBV27 and TRBJ1-1; unclear D gene. From germline, CDR1 is MNHEY and CDR2 SMNVEV (reference sequence). The germline V and J ends were trimmed by 3 bases and 0 bases, with 11 bases remaining between them. The CDR3 runs to 15 residues.

The chain uses TRBV13 and TRBJ2-5; D unresolved. CDR1 and CDR2 (germline): PRHDT, FYEKMQ (reference sequence). The CDR3 is made up of 12 amino acids. The V gene lost 4 bases and the J gene lost 0 bases, with 3 bases spanning the gap. The CDR3 DNA sequence: TGTGCCAGCAGCTATAACCAAGAGACCCAGTACTTC. It translates to CASSYNQETQYF. The full variable domain, completed using reference TRBV13 and TRBJ2-5, is AAGVIQSPRHLIKEKRETATLKCYPIPRHDTVYWYQQGPGQDPQFLISFYEKMQSDKGSIPDRFSAQQFSDYHSELNMSSLELGDSALYFCASSYNQETQYFGPGTRLLVL.

This sequence joins TRBV6-1 and TRBJ1-5; D might be TRBD1 (5 bases). Per the germline V gene, CDR1 is MNHNS and CDR2 is SASEGT. CDR3 length: 15 residues. The V end was cut by 2 bases, the J end by 7 bases, with 15 bases between. The CDR3 coding sequence is TGTGCCAGCAGTGAATTATTAGGGGTTAAGCAGCCCCAGCATTTT. It translates to CASSELLGVKQPQHF.

J is TRBJ2-7 and V is TRBV14; 11 bases map to TRBD2. V trimming: 4 bases; J trimming: 3 bases; junction bases outside the gene matches: 5. Germline V gene sequence: CDR1 SGHDN, CDR2 FVKESK. The CDR3 totals 15 residues. The CDR3 bases are TGTGCCAGCAGCCCCCAAGGACTAGCGGGCTACGAGCAGTACTTC. Protein: CASSPQGLAGYEQYF.

The chain is built from TRBV6-5 and TRBJ2-1; TRBD2 aligns across 14 bases. CDR3 length equals 16 residues. Germline V CDR1 and CDR2: MNHEY, SVGAGI. Trimming took 4 bases from V and 4 from J; bases not matched to a gene: 3. The CDR3 DNA follows: TGTGCCAGCAGTTTGACTAGCGGGAGGGGGTACAATGAGCAGTTCTTC. It specifies CASSLTSGRGYNEQFF.

V is TRBV5-1 and J is TRBJ2-5, with 7 positions matching TRBD2. V lost 5 bases, J lost 2 bases, and 12 bases stayed unmatched. The germline gives CDR1 SGHRS, CDR2 YFSETQ. The CDR3 consists of 16 residues. CDR3 amino acids: CASRPLAEEKQETQYF. The DNA of the CDR3 is TGCGCCAGCAGACCCCTAGCGGAGGAAAAACAAGAGACCCAGTACTTC.

The rearrangement links TRBV5-6 to TRBJ2-1; TRBD2 agrees at 13 bases. V dropped 4 bases and J dropped 0; count of bases not matched to a gene: 4. CDR1 is SGHDT, CDR2 YYEEEE, per germline. The CDR3 has 17 amino acids. DNA for the CDR3: TGTGCCAGCAGCAGACTAGCGGGGGGCTCCTCCTACAATGAGCAGTTCTTC. Amino acids: CASSRLAGGSSYNEQFF.

The chain couples TRBV12-5 to TRBJ2-5, with D unclear. Looked up from germline, CDR1 is LGHNT and CDR2 is FRNRAP. The CDR3 sequence is 15 residues long. V dropped 3 bases and J dropped 1 base, with 12 bases sitting between them. For the CDR3, the DNA is TGTGCTAGTGGTTTCGGCAGCAAGGGCCAAGAGACCCAGTACTTC. This translates into CASGFGSKGQETQYF.

The chain couples TRBV4-1 to TRBJ1-3; D call uncertain. Per germline, CDR1 MGHRA and CDR2 YSYEKL. The CDR3 spans 17 residues. V lost 1 base, J lost 0 bases, and 13 bases lay in between. CDR3 loop: CASSQVIREYSGNTIYF. Written as DNA, the CDR3 is TGCGCCAGCAGCCAAGTTATACGGGAATACTCTGGAAACACCATATATTTT.

The gene calls are TRBV7-6 and TRBJ2-1; the D gene is possibly TRBD1 (5 bases). V gave up 3 bases and J gave up 2 bases, with 8 bases separating them. The CDR3 is 14 amino acids. Germline values: CDR1 SGHVS, CDR2 FNYEAQ. CDR3: CASSLAGTYNEQFF. DNA for the CDR3: TGTGCCAGCAGCTTGGCAGGGACCTACAATGAGCAGTTCTTC.

This clone was found once. The gene calls are TRBV29-1 and TRBJ2-3, with unresolved D. The CDR3 runs to 11 residues. The V and J ends lost 2 bases and 2 bases respectively, with 2 bases between them. Germline assignment: CDR1 SQVTM and CDR2 ANQGSEA. CDR3 bases: TGCAGCGTTGAACTCACAGATACGCAGTATTTT. The encoded protein is CSVELTDTQYF.